This T cell receptor beta chain comes out of a study of T cell responses to AZD1222 COVID-19 vaccine. Concerning this clone itself: The antigen is not known.

Germline trimming cut 3 bases from V and 5 bases from J; bases unmatched to any gene: 4. CDR1 and CDR2 (germline): GTSNPN, SVGIG (reference sequence). The length of the CDR3 is 13 residues. Study conclusions and caveats: CD4 TCRs linked to vaccination spanned spike, dominating at 160-218 and 743-854. Without day 14 samples, only post-peak T cell repertoires were studied. The breadth and depth of Spike-specific TCRs increased once two AZD1222 doses had been given.

Libraries were prepared by immunoSEQ multiplex PCR; TCRdb keeps only in-frame clonotypes and omits some of them. Of about 140,000 clones in the sample, 90% to 95% were seen once. Sequenced here: peripheral blood, sampled after recovery from COVID-19. The chain uses TRBV30 and TRBJ2-4; 7 bases map to TRBD2. This receptor was identified in an adult who had recovered from COVID-19. The CDR3 spells CAWSGGRENIQYF. In nucleotides, the CDR3 is TGTGCCTGGAGCGGCGGGAGAGAAAACATTCAGTACTTC.